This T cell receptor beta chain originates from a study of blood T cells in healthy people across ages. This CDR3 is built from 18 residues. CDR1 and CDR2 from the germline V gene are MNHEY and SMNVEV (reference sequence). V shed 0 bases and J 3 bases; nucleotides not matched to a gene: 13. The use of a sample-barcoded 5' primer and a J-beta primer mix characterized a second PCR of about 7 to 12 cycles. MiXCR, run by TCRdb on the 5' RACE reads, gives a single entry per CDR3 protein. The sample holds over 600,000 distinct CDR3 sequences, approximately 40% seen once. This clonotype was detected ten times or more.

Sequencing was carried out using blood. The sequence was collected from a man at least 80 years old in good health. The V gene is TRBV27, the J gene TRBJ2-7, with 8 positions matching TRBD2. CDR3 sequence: CASSLSRPSGGLNYEQYF. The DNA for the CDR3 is TGTGCCAGCAGTTTATCTAGGCCCAGCGGGGGCTTAAACTACGAGCAGTACTTC.